This section outlines one TCR beta chain sequence together with its context. Its antigen is unknown. A junction end diverges from the germline sequence, so it may reflect a read error. The data stem from a study of immune evolution from preneoplasia to lung adenocarcinoma. H&E slides confirmed each diagnosis, reviewed by two pathologists independently. Nucleic acids came from premalignant or tumor cells enriched by macro-dissection. This CDR3 is built from 15 residues. Germline values: CDR1 MNHEY, CDR2 SVGAGI. Sequencing was performed with immunoSEQ multiplex PCR; in TCRdb, only in-frame clones are kept and a portion is missing. The repertoire holds about 6,300 clones, with 60% to 80% as singletons. Study-level results: Clonality was highest in normal lung, lower in later-stage lesions apparently.

This receptor was identified in a person aged 70 to 85 with lung adenocarcinoma. The chain employs TRBV6-5 and TRBJ2-7, with TRBD2 matching over 8 bases. The sequenced sample was FFPE minimally invasive lung adenocarcinoma tissue. CDR3 protein: CASSPDGLASREHYF. The CDR3 bases are TGTGCCAGCAGCCCCGACGGACTAGCCTCACGCGAGCATTACTTC.